This is a list of T cell receptor beta chains from one sample in a study of a mutant IDH1 vaccine in newly diagnosed glioma. TCRdb's table, derived via immunoSEQ multiplex PCR, lists solely in-frame clones and lacks some. The repertoire holds roughly 51,000 clones, more than 80% seen once, with less than 3% in the top ten. Here the sequenced sample was PBMCs, taken from a glioma patient treated with radiotherapy, temozolomide or both. These receptors came from a man in his forties with glioma. CDR3s include the opening cysteine and the closing phenylalanine or tryptophan. Each record gives: CDR3 length, V gene, clone size, J gene, D gene, CDR3 DNA, CDR3 protein. A D gene is named only where the DNA matches it firmly. Clone size is not always given. Where it is, it says once, few, many or a class for expanded clones.

CDR3 length: 12; V gene: TRBV5-6; clone size: -; J gene: TRBJ1-4; D gene: -; CDR3 DNA: TGTGCCAGCACCCGTCTGGGTGAAAAACTGTTTTTT; CDR3 protein: CASTRLGEKLFF
CDR3 length: 12; V gene: TRBV5-1; clone size: -; J gene: TRBJ2-1; D gene: -; CDR3 DNA: TGCGCCAGCAGCTTGGACCATAGGGAGCAGTTCTTC; CDR3 protein: CASSLDHREQFF
CDR3 length: 15; V gene: TRBV19; clone size: -; J gene: TRBJ2-7; D gene: TRBD1; CDR3 DNA: TGTGCCAGTAGTAGCCCCGGGACAGTAAGTTACGAGCAGTACTTC; CDR3 protein: CASSSPGTVSYEQYF
CDR3 length: 15; V gene: TRBV25-1; clone size: -; J gene: TRBJ1-1; D gene: TRBD1; CDR3 DNA: TGTGCCAGCTCAAGAGGCGGGACAGGGTTAACTGAAGCTTTCTTT; CDR3 protein: CASSRGGTGLTEAFF
CDR3 length: 14; V gene: TRBV11-2; clone size: -; J gene: TRBJ2-1; D gene: -; CDR3 DNA: TGTGCCAGCAGCTTATATTATTCCGTCTTAGGGCAGTTCTTC; CDR3 protein: CASSLYYSVLGQFF
CDR3 length: 13; V gene: TRBV19; clone size: few; J gene: TRBJ1-2; D gene: -; CDR3 DNA: TGTGCCAGTAGTATAGATCGCAGGGATGGCTACACCTTC; CDR3 protein: CASSIDRRDGYTF
CDR3 length: 14; V gene: TRBV13; clone size: -; J gene: TRBJ1-5; D gene: -; CDR3 DNA: TGTGCCAGCAGCTTTAACTGCTATCATCAGCCCCAGCATTTT; CDR3 protein: CASSFNCYHQPQHF
CDR3 length: 11; V gene: TRBV20-1; clone size: few; J gene: TRBJ1-3; D gene: -; CDR3 DNA: TGCAGTGCTGACCGTGGAAACACCATATATTTT; CDR3 protein: CSADRGNTIYF
CDR3 length: 12; V gene: TRBV7-3; clone size: -; J gene: TRBJ2-1; D gene: -; CDR3 DNA: TGTGCCAGCAGCTTAAACGGGTTTGAGCAGTTCTTC; CDR3 protein: CASSLNGFEQFF
CDR3 length: 13; V gene: TRBV6-5; clone size: -; J gene: TRBJ1-2; D gene: TRBD1; CDR3 DNA: TGTGCCAGCAGTTACAGACAGGGCTATGGCTACACCTTC; CDR3 protein: CASSYRQGYGYTF
CDR3 length: 14; V gene: TRBV19; clone size: -; J gene: TRBJ2-3; D gene: -; CDR3 DNA: TGTGCCAGTACCAATCCGGGGGCGACAGATACGCAGTATTTT; CDR3 protein: CASTNPGATDTQYF
CDR3 length: 14; V gene: TRBV2; clone size: -; J gene: TRBJ2-1; D gene: TRBD1; CDR3 DNA: TGTGCCAGCAGCCAACAGGGGGCTGGCAATGAGCAGTTCTTC; CDR3 protein: CASSQQGAGNEQFF
CDR3 length: 14; V gene: TRBV25-1; clone size: -; J gene: TRBJ1-4; D gene: -; CDR3 DNA: TGTGCCAGCAGTGACCGAGGGCCGAATGAAAAACTGTTTTTT; CDR3 protein: CASSDRGPNEKLFF
CDR3 length: 16; V gene: TRBV19; clone size: -; J gene: TRBJ2-7; D gene: -; CDR3 DNA: TGTGCCAGTAGTATAAGAAGGGCAGAATCCCACTACGAGCAGTACTTC; CDR3 protein: CASSIRRAESHYEQYF
CDR3 length: 14; V gene: TRBV6-6; clone size: once; J gene: TRBJ2-3; D gene: TRBD1; CDR3 DNA: TGTGCCAGCAGTTATTCCACAGGGGCAGATACGCAGTATTTT; CDR3 protein: CASSYSTGADTQYF
CDR3 length: 15; V gene: TRBV27; clone size: -; J gene: TRBJ2-2; D gene: -; CDR3 DNA: TGTGCCAGCAGTTTCGGGACAAGGAACACCGGGGAGCTGTTTTTT; CDR3 protein: CASSFGTRNTGELFF
CDR3 length: 14; V gene: TRBV11-2; clone size: -; J gene: TRBJ2-4; D gene: -; CDR3 DNA: TGTGCCAGCAGCCCCGGGATCCTGAGGAACATTCAGTACTTC; CDR3 protein: CASSPGILRNIQYF
CDR3 length: 16; V gene: TRBV7-3; clone size: -; J gene: TRBJ2-1; D gene: TRBD2; CDR3 DNA: TGTGCCAGCAGCCCGACCGGAGGACTAGCGAGGGATGAGCAGTTCTTC; CDR3 protein: CASSPTGGLARDEQFF
CDR3 length: 14; V gene: TRBV7-2; clone size: -; J gene: TRBJ1-2; D gene: -; CDR3 DNA: TGTGCCAGCAGCCCAGACCAGGGAATTAATGGCTACACCTTC; CDR3 protein: CASSPDQGINGYTF
CDR3 length: 15; V gene: TRBV19; clone size: -; J gene: TRBJ2-7; D gene: TRBD1; CDR3 DNA: TGTGCCAGTAGTATTCAGGCAGGGGGCAGGTACGAGCAGTACTTC; CDR3 protein: CASSIQAGGRYEQYF
CDR3 length: 13; V gene: TRBV29-1; clone size: -; J gene: TRBJ2-7; D gene: -; CDR3 DNA: TGCAGCGTTGAAGATGGCGCTGGGGGAGAGCAGTACTTC; CDR3 protein: CSVEDGAGGEQYF
CDR3 length: 13; V gene: TRBV2; clone size: -; J gene: TRBJ1-4; D gene: TRBD1; CDR3 DNA: TGTGCCAGCTCCGGGGACAGGGCTGAAAAACTGTTTTTT; CDR3 protein: CASSGDRAEKLFF
CDR3 length: 15; V gene: TRBV12-5; clone size: -; J gene: TRBJ2-7; D gene: TRBD1; CDR3 DNA: TGTGCTAGTGGCGAGGCGGGGGGACAGGGGTACGAGCAGTACTTC; CDR3 protein: CASGEAGGQGYEQYF
CDR3 length: 15; V gene: TRBV4-2; clone size: once; J gene: TRBJ2-1; D gene: TRBD2; CDR3 DNA: TGTGCCAGCAGCCGAGCTAGCGGGAGGCCGGATGAGCAGTTCTTC; CDR3 protein: CASSRASGRPDEQFF
CDR3 length: 13; V gene: TRBV5-1; clone size: -; J gene: TRBJ1-2; D gene: -; CDR3 DNA: TGCGCCAGCAGCTTGACGGGGGAGTATGGCTACACCTTC; CDR3 protein: CASSLTGEYGYTF
CDR3 length: 17; V gene: TRBV6-4; clone size: -; J gene: TRBJ1-5; D gene: -; CDR3 DNA: TGTGCCAGCAGTGACCGGGGGGGGACGGGGATCGGTCAGCCCCAGCATTTT; CDR3 protein: CASSDRGGTGIGQPQHF
CDR3 length: 14; V gene: TRBV18; clone size: -; J gene: TRBJ2-7; D gene: -; CDR3 DNA: TGTGCCAGCTCACCCCTGGGAGAATCCTACGAGCAGTACTTC; CDR3 protein: CASSPLGESYEQYF
CDR3 length: 15; V gene: TRBV19; clone size: -; J gene: TRBJ2-3; D gene: -; CDR3 DNA: TGTGCCAGTAGTCCGGGGACATGGGCCACAGATACGCAGTATTTT; CDR3 protein: CASSPGTWATDTQYF
CDR3 length: 14; V gene: TRBV6-6; clone size: -; J gene: TRBJ2-7; D gene: -; CDR3 DNA: TGTGCCAGCAGTCCCCGGATGGGAGCCTACGAGCAGTACTTC; CDR3 protein: CASSPRMGAYEQYF
CDR3 length: 13; V gene: TRBV15; clone size: -; J gene: TRBJ1-4; D gene: -; CDR3 DNA: TGTGCCACCAACAAGGGTTCTAATGAAAAACTGTTTTTT; CDR3 protein: CATNKGSNEKLFF
CDR3 length: 14; V gene: TRBV7-2; clone size: -; J gene: TRBJ2-7; D gene: -; CDR3 DNA: TGTGCCAGCAGCTTAGTCGGGGGCGACTACGAGCAGTACTTC; CDR3 protein: CASSLVGGDYEQYF
CDR3 length: 15; V gene: TRBV7-2; clone size: once; J gene: TRBJ2-7; D gene: TRBD2; CDR3 DNA: TGTGCCAGCAGGATCGATCTAGCGGGAGTGAACGAGCAGTACTTC; CDR3 protein: CASRIDLAGVNEQYF
CDR3 length: 16; V gene: TRBV19; clone size: -; J gene: TRBJ2-1; D gene: -; CDR3 DNA: TGTGCCAGTTCCGGAGGGGAAAGGGGGAATTACAATGAGCAGTTCTTC; CDR3 protein: CASSGGERGNYNEQFF
CDR3 length: 12; V gene: TRBV6-1; clone size: -; J gene: TRBJ1-5; D gene: -; CDR3 DNA: TGTGCCAGCAGTGAAATCGATCAGCCCCAGCATTTT; CDR3 protein: CASSEIDQPQHF
CDR3 length: 12; V gene: TRBV19; clone size: once; J gene: TRBJ1-1; D gene: -; CDR3 DNA: TGTGCCAGTAGCCAGGGAATCACTGAAGCTTTCTTT; CDR3 protein: CASSQGITEAFF
CDR3 length: 15; V gene: TRBV18; clone size: -; J gene: TRBJ2-1; D gene: TRBD1; CDR3 DNA: TGTGCCAGCCGACTGGGACAGGGCTATTCTAATGAGCAGTTCTTC; CDR3 protein: CASRLGQGYSNEQFF
CDR3 length: 14; V gene: TRBV7-9; clone size: -; J gene: TRBJ2-2; D gene: -; CDR3 DNA: TGTGCCAGCAGCTTAGTTTTCCGAACCGGGGAGCTGTTTTTT; CDR3 protein: CASSLVFRTGELFF
CDR3 length: 13; V gene: TRBV14; clone size: -; J gene: TRBJ2-5; D gene: -; CDR3 DNA: TGTGCCAGCAGCCAAAACCAGCGCCAGACCCAGTACTTC; CDR3 protein: CASSQNQRQTQYF
CDR3 length: 12; V gene: TRBV9; clone size: -; J gene: TRBJ2-2; D gene: -; CDR3 DNA: TGTGCCAGCAGCGTAGGCCCCGGGGAGCTGTTTTTT; CDR3 protein: CASSVGPGELFF
CDR3 length: 15; V gene: TRBV4-3; clone size: -; J gene: TRBJ2-7; D gene: -; CDR3 DNA: TGCGCCAGCAGCCGCGAGAGGGACGGCTACTACGAGCAGTACTTC; CDR3 protein: CASSRERDGYYEQYF
CDR3 length: 16; V gene: TRBV6-5; clone size: -; J gene: TRBJ2-7; D gene: -; CDR3 DNA: TGTGCCAGCAGTTGGGGGCCCGGGCCCACGGGAGACGAGCAGTACTTC; CDR3 protein: CASSWGPGPTGDEQYF
CDR3 length: 19; V gene: TRBV5-1; clone size: once; J gene: TRBJ1-3; D gene: TRBD1; CDR3 DNA: TGCGCCAGCAGCCACGGGACAGGGGGCGAAGGGAGCTCTGGAAACACCATATATTTT; CDR3 protein: CASSHGTGGEGSSGNTIYF
CDR3 length: 15; V gene: TRBV19; clone size: -; J gene: TRBJ2-7; D gene: -; CDR3 DNA: TGTGCCAGTAGCGACAGTTTGCTCAAGATCTACGAGCAGTACTTC; CDR3 protein: CASSDSLLKIYEQYF
CDR3 length: 13; V gene: TRBV7-6; clone size: -; J gene: TRBJ1-1; D gene: -; CDR3 DNA: TGTGCCAGCAGCTTAGGTGGGGGCACTGAAGCTTTCTTT; CDR3 protein: CASSLGGGTEAFF
CDR3 length: 13; V gene: TRBV7-3; clone size: -; J gene: TRBJ2-7; D gene: TRBD2; CDR3 DNA: TGTGCCAGCAGCCTAGCGGGAGTGAGTGAGCAGTACTTC; CDR3 protein: CASSLAGVSEQYF
CDR3 length: 14; V gene: TRBV6-6; clone size: once; J gene: TRBJ2-7; D gene: -; CDR3 DNA: TGTGCCAGCAGTTACTCGACTAGACCCCACGAGCAGTACTTC; CDR3 protein: CASSYSTRPHEQYF
CDR3 length: 14; V gene: TRBV7-3; clone size: -; J gene: TRBJ2-7; D gene: -; CDR3 DNA: TGTGCCAGCAGCTCACAGGGCGAGCCCTACGAGCAGTACTTC; CDR3 protein: CASSSQGEPYEQYF
CDR3 length: 12; V gene: TRBV28; clone size: few; J gene: TRBJ1-2; D gene: -; CDR3 DNA: TGTGCCAGCAGTTTACAGGGTGGTGGCTACACCTTC; CDR3 protein: CASSLQGGGYTF
CDR3 length: 12; V gene: TRBV29-1; clone size: once; J gene: TRBJ2-5; D gene: -; CDR3 DNA: TGCAGCGGGGGAGACGGGCAAGAGACCCAGTACTTC; CDR3 protein: CSGGDGQETQYF
CDR3 length: 13; V gene: TRBV25-1; clone size: -; J gene: TRBJ2-5; D gene: -; CDR3 DNA: TGTGCCAGCAGTGATAACAACCAAGAGACCCAGTACTTC; CDR3 protein: CASSDNNQETQYF
CDR3 length: 17; V gene: TRBV11-2; clone size: -; J gene: TRBJ1-2; D gene: TRBD1; CDR3 DNA: TGTGCCAGCAGCTCTTGGGACTCGACAGGGGGCGTGCAGGGCTACACCTTC; CDR3 protein: CASSSWDSTGGVQGYTF
CDR3 length: 13; V gene: TRBV6-5; clone size: -; J gene: TRBJ2-7; D gene: TRBD1; CDR3 DNA: TGTGCCAGCAAACGGGACAGGGGAGGCGAGCAGTACTTC; CDR3 protein: CASKRDRGGEQYF
CDR3 length: 16; V gene: TRBV7-2; clone size: once; J gene: TRBJ1-2; D gene: -; CDR3 DNA: TGTGCCAGCAGCTCAGGTCAGGCAGGTCTGGACTATGGCTACACCTTC; CDR3 protein: CASSSGQAGLDYGYTF